Listed here are 22 T cell receptor beta chains from one sample, sequenced in a study of blood T cell repertoires in COVID-19. The table came from immunoSEQ multiplex PCR; TCRdb's copy has only in-frame clones and leaves some out. The data show around 180,000 clones, 88% seen once. The specimen sequenced was peripheral blood. The receptors here all came from a man aged 60 to 69 with acute or convalescent COVID-19.

The chain links TRBV5-1 to TRBJ1-1; no firm D call. The CDR3 is made up of 16 amino acids. V lost 4 bases to trimming and J lost 0 bases, with 16 bases between them. Germline assignment: CDR1 SGHRS and CDR2 YFSETQ. DNA for the CDR3: TGCGCCAGCAGCCTGAACGCCAACACAGTGAACACTGAAGCTTTCTTT. Translated: CASSLNANTVNTEAFF. Drawing the rest from reference TRBV5-1 and TRBJ1-1, the complete variable domain is KAGVTQTPRYLIKTRGQQVTLSCSPISGHRSVSWYQQTPGQGLQFLFEYFSETQRNKGNFPGRFSGRQFSNSRSEMNVSTLELGDSALYLCASSLNANTVNTEAFFGQGTRLTVV.

V gene TRBV4-1 combines with J gene TRBJ1-1; D unresolved. Between the trimmed V and J ends, which lost 0 bases and 1 base, there was a span of 15 bases. Germline values: CDR1 MGHRA, CDR2 YSYEKL. This CDR3 is 17 amino acids long. The CDR3: CASSQERAFNPNTEAFF. The DNA of the CDR3 is TGCGCCAGCAGCCAAGAGAGGGCTTTTAACCCGAACACTGAAGCTTTCTTT.

The chain combines TRBV2 with TRBJ1-1, with a tentative D call TRBD1 (5 bases). V was clipped by 5 bases and J by 3 bases, with 13 bases between them. The germline gives CDR1 SNHLY, CDR2 FYNNEI. The CDR3 has 14 residues. As DNA, the CDR3 is TGTGCCAGCAGTCGGGGGGTCGGGTACACTGAAGCTTTCTTT. Its protein product is CASSRGVGYTEAFF.

V and J are TRBV5-1 and TRBJ2-3; D possibly corresponds to TRBD2 (6 bases). The CDR3 sequence is 17 residues long. Germline V lookup: CDR1 SGHRS, CDR2 YFSETQ. V lost 0 bases and J 5 bases, leaving 19 bases between the germline ends. This chain's CDR3 is CASSLGGMGGGGDTQYF. CDR3 sequence (DNA): TGCGCCAGCAGCTTGGGTGGAATGGGGGGAGGAGGAGATACGCAGTATTTT. Looking up the rest from reference TRBV5-1 and TRBJ2-3 gives the full variable domain: KAGVTQTPRYLIKTRGQQVTLSCSPISGHRSVSWYQQTPGQGLQFLFEYFSETQRNKGNFPGRFSGRQFSNSRSEMNVSTLELGDSALYLCASSLGGMGGGGDTQYFGPGTRLTVL.

The V and J genes are TRBV7-9 and TRBJ2-1; 8 nucleotides align to TRBD2. The CDR3 is 13 amino acids. With 4 bases clipped from V and 10 bases from J, the junction kept 6 bases outside the gene matches. Germline V gives CDR1 SEHNR, CDR2 FQNEAQ (reference sequence). The CDR3 DNA reads as TGTGCCAGCAGCTGGGACATAGCGGGAGAGCAGTTCTTC. Translation gives CASSWDIAGEQFF.

The chain is built from TRBV6-5 and TRBJ1-5; weak D call: TRBD1 (5 bases). Germline lookup yields CDR1 MNHEY and CDR2 SVGAGI. Trimming left V 0 bases short and J 2 bases short, with 8 bases between. The CDR3 consists of 15 residues. The DNA for the CDR3 is TGTGCCAGCAGTTACTCCGGGGGGGGCAATCAGCCCCAGCATTTT. This translates into CASSYSGGGNQPQHF.

The V and J genes are TRBV21-1 and TRBJ2-1; the table's D call, TRBD1, has no DNA check behind it. TRBV21-1 is designated a pseudogene. This CDR3 region has 16 residues. CDR3 protein: CASPTEGQGSYNEQFF. CDR3 nucleotides: TGTGCCAGCCCGACGGAAGGACAGGGCTCCTACAATGAGCAGTTCTTC.

The chain couples TRBV6-4 to TRBJ1-2; 10 positions match TRBD1. J was trimmed by 1 base and V by 5 bases; bases with no gene match: 7. Germline CDR1 is MRHNA and CDR2 is SNTAGT. The CDR3 consists of 16 residues. CDR3 sequence (DNA): TGTGCCAGCAGTACCGGGACAGGGGAATATAACTATGGCTACACCTTC. Its protein product is CASSTGTGEYNYGYTF.

CDR3 nucleotides: TGTGCCAGTAGTAGGGACAGGGGTCTCCAAGAGACCCAGTACTTC. Protein sequence: CASSRDRGLQETQYF. The chain employs TRBV19 and TRBJ2-5; 10 bases are shared with TRBD1. Germline V CDR1 and CDR2: LNHDA, SQIVND (reference sequence). This CDR3 is built from 15 residues. The V and J ends lost 4 bases and 1 base, in that order; junction bases with no gene match: 3.

CDR3 DNA sequence: TGTGCCAGCAGAGCGGGACTAGCGGTGACGGGAGAGACCCAGTACTTC. It yields the protein CASRAGLAVTGETQYF. The chain has TRBV5-4 and TRBJ2-5; 11 bases agree with TRBD2. V lost 5 bases and J lost 4; bases outside the gene matches: 10. Germline V gene lookup returns CDR1 SGHNT and CDR2 YYREEE (reference sequence). The CDR3 consists of 16 residues.

The chain employs TRBV18 and TRBJ2-7; no reliable D call. Trimming shortened V by 4 bases and J by 5 bases, and 12 bases separated the two germline ends. The CDR3 consists of 13 residues. Per germline, CDR1 KGHSH and CDR2 LQKENI. CDR3 DNA sequence: TGTGCCAGCTCACGAGCCCAGGCGAACGAGCAGTACTTC. This codes for CASSRAQANEQYF.

The chain employs TRBV3-1 (or the pseudogene TRBV3-2) and TRBJ2-3, with D hard to call. Germline V CDR1 and CDR2: LGHDT, YNNKEL (reference sequence). This CDR3 has 14 residues. V was pared by 2 bases and J by 1 base, with 7 bases between. CDR3 residues: CASSQLSGTDTQYF. In DNA, the CDR3 is TGTGCCAGCAGCCAACTCTCTGGCACAGATACGCAGTATTTT.

The chain is built from TRBV18 and TRBJ2-7, with TRBD1 matching over 9 bases. V lost 2 bases, J lost 6 bases, and 5 bases stayed unmatched. The germline CDR1 and CDR2 sequences are KGHSH and LQKENI. The CDR3 has 14 residues. This CDR3 is CASSPMTGGGEQYF. CDR3 DNA: TGTGCCAGCTCACCAATGACAGGGGGTGGCGAGCAGTACTTC.

The chain couples TRBV29-1 to TRBJ2-7; D might be TRBD1 (6 bases). The V end lost 1 base, the J end lost 3 bases, and 25 bases lay between the germline ends. Germline V gene sequence: CDR1 SQVTM, CDR2 ANQGSEA. This CDR3 spans 18 amino acids. CDR3 protein: CSVEAVSGAGDNLYEQYF. The CDR3, as DNA: TGCAGCGTTGAAGCGGTATCAGGGGCAGGGGATAACCTCTACGAGCAGTACTTC.

V and J are TRBV7-9 and TRBJ1-2; D not certain. The germline V and J ends were trimmed by 1 base and 1 base, with 10 bases remaining between them. Germline V gene sequence: CDR1 SEHNR, CDR2 FQNEAQ (reference sequence). The CDR3 sequence is 15 residues long. The DNA for the CDR3 is TGTGCCAGCAGCTTAGATGAGGGCTTTAACTATGGCTACACCTTC. Its protein is CASSLDEGFNYGYTF. Variable domain in full (rest from reference TRBV7-9 and TRBJ1-2): DTGVSQNPRHKITKRGQNVTFRCDPISEHNRLYWYRQTLGQGPEFLTYFQNEAQLEKSRLLSDRFSAERPKGSFSTLEIQRTEQGDSAMYLCASSLDEGFNYGYTFGSGTRLTVV.

The V call is TRBV15, the J call TRBJ1-5; 7 nucleotides line up with TRBD1. V dropped 3 bases and J dropped 7; count of bases not matched to a gene: 21. The CDR3 sequence is 19 residues long. CDR1 and CDR2 (germline): LNHNV, YYDKDF (reference sequence). CDR3 nucleotides: TGTGCCACCAGCAGCGCCGGGACAGCATCCCTCCGGCGGACCCAGCCCCAGCATTTT. This translates into CATSSAGTASLRRTQPQHF.

This chain uses TRBV24-1 with TRBJ1-2; 12 nucleotides match TRBD1. The CDR3 spans 17 residues. Germline V gene lookup returns CDR1 KGHDR and CDR2 SFDVKD. Trimming removed 4 bases from V and 5 bases from J; junction bases left unmatched: 10. The CDR3 loop reads CATSDSSGTGGNYGYTF. The CDR3 DNA reads as TGTGCCACCAGTGACTCTTCGGGGACAGGGGGCAATTATGGCTACACCTTC.

The chain recombines TRBV5-8 with TRBJ1-1, with TRBD1 matching 7 bases. Germline values: CDR1 SGHTS, CDR2 YDEGEE. The trim removed 2 bases at V and 11 bases at J, leaving 6 bases unmatched. The CDR3 spans 12 residues. The CDR3 sequence: CASSFLTGRAFF. The CDR3 bases are TGTGCCAGCAGCTTCTTGACAGGGAGGGCTTTCTTT.

The DNA for the CDR3 is TGTGCCAGCAGCCTCCGGGGGGGAGAGGAGACCCAGTACTTC. It translates to CASSLRGGEETQYF. This chain joins TRBV6-5 and TRBJ2-5; 8 bases align to TRBD2. The CDR3 length is 14 residues. The trim removed 6 bases at V and 5 bases at J, leaving 8 bases unmatched. CDR1 is MNHEY, CDR2 SVGAGI, per germline.

V is TRBV4-1 and J is TRBJ2-3; weak D call: TRBD2 (5 bases). V was trimmed by 0 bases and J by 0 bases, leaving 7 bases between them. The CDR3 sequence is 15 residues long. Germline-derived CDR1 and CDR2 are MGHRA and YSYEKL. The CDR3 bases are TGCGCCAGCAGCCAAGAAGAGCGGAGCACAGATACGCAGTATTTT. It is translated as CASSQEERSTDTQYF.

A remark on this clone: Other DNA sequences from this sample encode an identical CDR3 as well. The chain recombines TRBV12-3 or TRBV12-4 with TRBJ1-1; no definite D call. V gave up 2 bases and J gave up 7 bases, with 5 bases separating them. This CDR3 spans 11 amino acids. The CDR3 nucleotides are TGTGCCAGCAGTTTACGGGGTGAAGCTTTCTTT. It specifies CASSLRGEAFF.

The chain employs TRBV18 and TRBJ1-1, with 9 bases that match TRBD1. Losses at the gene ends were 0 bases for V and 5 bases for J; bases not matched to a gene: 4. The CDR3 is 15 amino acids. Germline V gives CDR1 KGHSH, CDR2 LQKENI. CDR3 sequence (DNA): TGTGCCAGCTCACCACCGGACAGGGGTGGGACTGAAGCTTTCTTT. It translates to CASSPPDRGGTEAFF.